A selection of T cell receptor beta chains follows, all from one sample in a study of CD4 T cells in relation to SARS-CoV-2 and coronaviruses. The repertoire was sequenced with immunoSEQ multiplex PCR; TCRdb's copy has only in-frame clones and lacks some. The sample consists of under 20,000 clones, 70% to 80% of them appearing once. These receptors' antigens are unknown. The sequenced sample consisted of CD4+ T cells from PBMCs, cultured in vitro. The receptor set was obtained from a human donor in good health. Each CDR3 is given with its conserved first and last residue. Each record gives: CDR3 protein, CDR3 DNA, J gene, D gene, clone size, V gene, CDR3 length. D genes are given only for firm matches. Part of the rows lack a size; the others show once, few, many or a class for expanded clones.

cdr3_aa: CASGLRFGYTF; cdr3_nt: TGTGCCAGCGGCCTGCGGTTCGGCTACACCTTC; j_call: TRBJ1-2; d_call: .; clone_size: few; v_call: TRBV2; cdr3_length: 11
cdr3_aa: CASSGGPGSPLHF; cdr3_nt: TGTGCCAGCAGTGGGGGGCCGGGTTCACCCCTCCACTTT; j_call: TRBJ1-6; d_call: .; clone_size: few; v_call: TRBV6-4; cdr3_length: 13
cdr3_aa: CASSPQSRANEQFF; cdr3_nt: TGTGCCAGCAGCCCCCAGTCGAGAGCGAATGAGCAGTTCTTC; j_call: TRBJ2-1; d_call: .; clone_size: .; v_call: TRBV7-3; cdr3_length: 14
cdr3_aa: CASSGPASGGYNEQFF; cdr3_nt: TGCGCCAGCAGCGGCCCCGCTAGCGGGGGTTACAATGAGCAGTTCTTC; j_call: TRBJ2-1; d_call: TRBD2; clone_size: .; v_call: TRBV5-1; cdr3_length: 16
cdr3_aa: CASSSRQLGEETQYF; cdr3_nt: TGCGCCAGCAGCTCCAGACAGCTTGGCGAAGAGACCCAGTACTTC; j_call: TRBJ2-5; d_call: .; clone_size: .; v_call: TRBV10-1; cdr3_length: 15
cdr3_aa: CASSIAGFVRETQYF; cdr3_nt: TGTGCCAGTAGTATTGCGGGTTTCGTAAGAGAGACCCAGTACTTC; j_call: TRBJ2-5; d_call: .; clone_size: .; v_call: TRBV19; cdr3_length: 15
cdr3_aa: CASSWSGEAFF; cdr3_nt: TGTGCCAGCAGCTGGAGCGGTGAAGCTTTCTTT; j_call: TRBJ1-1; d_call: .; clone_size: .; v_call: TRBV5-6; cdr3_length: 11
cdr3_aa: CATSDIGTISYNEQFF; cdr3_nt: TGTGCCACCAGTGATATCGGGACTATCTCCTACAATGAGCAGTTCTTC; j_call: TRBJ2-1; d_call: TRBD2; clone_size: .; v_call: TRBV24-1; cdr3_length: 16
cdr3_aa: CASSLKQGGYEQYF; cdr3_nt: TGTGCCAGCAGCTTGAAGCAGGGTGGGTACGAGCAGTACTTC; j_call: TRBJ2-7; d_call: .; clone_size: .; v_call: TRBV5-4; cdr3_length: 14
cdr3_aa: CASSLGGRYTEAFF; cdr3_nt: TGCGCCAGCAGCTTGGGGGGCAGGTACACTGAAGCTTTCTTT; j_call: TRBJ1-1; d_call: .; clone_size: .; v_call: TRBV5-1; cdr3_length: 14
cdr3_aa: CASSTPGLNTGELFF; cdr3_nt: TGTGCCAGCAGCACGCCGGGACTCAACACCGGGGAGCTGTTTTTT; j_call: TRBJ2-2; d_call: .; clone_size: .; v_call: TRBV5-6; cdr3_length: 15
cdr3_aa: CASSAYHGTATSEQYF; cdr3_nt: TGTGCCAGCAGCGCTTACCACGGGACCGCAACCTCCGAGCAGTACTTC; j_call: TRBJ2-7; d_call: .; clone_size: .; v_call: TRBV7-9; cdr3_length: 16
cdr3_aa: CASSPWGDTQYF; cdr3_nt: TGTGCCAGCAGCCCCTGGGGAGATACGCAGTATTTT; j_call: TRBJ2-3; d_call: .; clone_size: few; v_call: TRBV25-1; cdr3_length: 12
cdr3_aa: CASSPLGTQYGYTF; cdr3_nt: TGTGCCAGCAGCCCCCTCGGGACACAGTATGGCTACACCTTC; j_call: TRBJ1-2; d_call: .; clone_size: .; v_call: TRBV5-5; cdr3_length: 14
cdr3_aa: CASSRETEAFF; cdr3_nt: TGTGCCAGCAGCCGGGAGACTGAAGCTTTCTTT; j_call: TRBJ1-1; d_call: .; clone_size: .; v_call: TRBV6-1; cdr3_length: 11
cdr3_aa: CASSRQGQIEAFF; cdr3_nt: TGTGCCAGCAGTCGTCAAGGACAGATAGAAGCTTTCTTT; j_call: TRBJ1-1; d_call: .; clone_size: .; v_call: TRBV5-6; cdr3_length: 13